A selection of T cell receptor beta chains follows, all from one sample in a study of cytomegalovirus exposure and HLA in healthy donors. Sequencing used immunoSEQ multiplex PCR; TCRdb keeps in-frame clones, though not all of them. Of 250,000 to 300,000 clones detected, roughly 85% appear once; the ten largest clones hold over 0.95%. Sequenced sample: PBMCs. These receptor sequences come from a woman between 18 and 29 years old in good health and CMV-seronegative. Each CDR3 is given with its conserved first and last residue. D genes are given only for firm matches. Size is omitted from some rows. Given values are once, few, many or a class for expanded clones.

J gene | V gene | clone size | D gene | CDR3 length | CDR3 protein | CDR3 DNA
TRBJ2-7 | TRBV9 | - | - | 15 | CASSVDTGSSYEQYF | TGTGCCAGCAGCGTAGATACAGGTTCGTCCTACGAGCAGTACTTC
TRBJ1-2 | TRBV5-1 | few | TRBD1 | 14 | CASSSGQGRGGYTF | TGCGCCAGCAGCTCAGGACAGGGTCGCGGTGGCTACACCTTC
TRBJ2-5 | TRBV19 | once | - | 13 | CASSQGVMETQYF | TGTGCCAGTTCTCAAGGGGTGATGGAGACCCAGTACTTC
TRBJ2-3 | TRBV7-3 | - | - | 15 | CASSLNSGSTDTQYF | TGTGCCAGCAGCTTAAACAGTGGGTCCACAGATACGCAGTATTTT
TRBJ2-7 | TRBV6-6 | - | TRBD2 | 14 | CASSRTSGNYEQYF | TGTGCCAGCAGTAGGACTAGCGGGAACTACGAGCAGTACTTC
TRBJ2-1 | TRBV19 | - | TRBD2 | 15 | CASSVTSGYYNEQFF | TGTGCCAGTAGTGTGACTAGCGGGTACTACAATGAGCAGTTCTTC
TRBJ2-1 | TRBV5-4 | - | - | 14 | CASSVFLEPNEQFF | TGTGCCAGCAGCGTATTTTTAGAACCGAATGAGCAGTTCTTC
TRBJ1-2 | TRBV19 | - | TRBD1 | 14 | CASDTGQGPYGYTF | TGTGCCAGTGATACCGGACAGGGACCCTATGGCTACACCTTC
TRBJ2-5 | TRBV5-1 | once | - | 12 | CASSLGRETQYF | TGCGCCAGCAGCTTGGGTCGGGAGACCCAGTACTTC
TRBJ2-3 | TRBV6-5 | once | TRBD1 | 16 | CASSYSGQGYTDTQYF | TGTGCCAGCAGTTACTCGGGACAGGGTTACACAGATACGCAGTATTTT
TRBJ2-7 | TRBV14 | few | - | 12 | CASGAGSYEQYF | TGTGCCAGCGGGGCAGGCTCCTACGAGCAGTACTTC
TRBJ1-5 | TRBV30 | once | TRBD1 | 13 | CAWSRTGGQPQHF | TGTGCCTGGAGCCGGACAGGTGGGCAGCCCCAGCATTTT
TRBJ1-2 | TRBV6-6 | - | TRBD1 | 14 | CASSYSGTGEGYTF | TGTGCCAGCAGTTACTCCGGGACAGGGGAAGGCTACACCTTC
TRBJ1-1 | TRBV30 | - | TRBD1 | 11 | CAWSATGEAFF | TGTGCCTGGAGTGCGACAGGGGAAGCTTTCTTT
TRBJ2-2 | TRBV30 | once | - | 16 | CAWNGLARGGTGELFF | TGTGCCTGGAATGGGCTAGCGAGGGGGGGCACCGGGGAGCTGTTTTTT
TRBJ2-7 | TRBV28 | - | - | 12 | CASGTSLYEQYF | TGTGCGAGTGGGACATCCCTTTACGAGCAGTACTTC
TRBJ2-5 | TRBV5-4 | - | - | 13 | CASSYGIQETQYF | TGTGCCAGCAGCTACGGGATCCAAGAGACCCAGTACTTC
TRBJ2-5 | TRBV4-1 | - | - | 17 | CASSPIRNRHVQETQYF | TGCGCCAGCAGCCCCATCCGGAACAGACATGTACAAGAGACCCAGTACTTC
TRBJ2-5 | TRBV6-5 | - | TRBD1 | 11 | CGTGDQETQYF | TGTGGAACAGGGGACCAAGAGACCCAGTACTTC
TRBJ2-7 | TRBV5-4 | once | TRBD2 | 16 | CASSPKTSGRINEQYF | TGTGCCAGCAGCCCTAAGACTAGCGGGAGGATAAACGAGCAGTACTTC
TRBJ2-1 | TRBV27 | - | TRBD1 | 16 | CASSSYDRAPYNEQFF | TGTGCCAGCAGTTCTTACGACAGGGCGCCCTACAATGAGCAGTTCTTC
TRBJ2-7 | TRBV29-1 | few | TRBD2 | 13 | CSAERESSYEQYF | TGCAGCGCGGAGCGGGAGAGCTCCTACGAGCAGTACTTC
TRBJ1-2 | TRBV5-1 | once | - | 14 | CASSLDGGSGGYTF | TGCGCCAGCAGCTTGGACGGGGGATCAGGTGGCTACACCTTC
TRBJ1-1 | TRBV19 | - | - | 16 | CASSIFFRAENTEAFF | TGTGCCAGTAGTATTTTTTTCAGGGCGGAGAACACTGAAGCTTTCTTT
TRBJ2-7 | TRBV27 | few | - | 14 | CASSLSALPYEQYF | TGTGCCAGCAGTTTATCGGCTCTGCCCTACGAGCAGTACTTC
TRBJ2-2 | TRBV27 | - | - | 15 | CASSLQGRITGELFF | TGTGCCAGCAGTTTGCAGGGTAGAATCACCGGGGAGCTGTTTTTT
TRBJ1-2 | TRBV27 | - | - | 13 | CASSLGGGDGYTF | TGTGCCAGCAGTTTAGGCGGGGGTGATGGCTACACCTTC
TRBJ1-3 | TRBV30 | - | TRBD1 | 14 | CAWSVTGGGNTIYF | TGTGCCTGGAGTGTTACAGGGGGCGGAAACACCATATATTTT
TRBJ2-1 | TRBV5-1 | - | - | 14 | CASSLLQGSNEQFF | TGCGCCAGCAGCTTGTTACAGGGAAGTAATGAGCAGTTCTTC
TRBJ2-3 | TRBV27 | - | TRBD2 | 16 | CASSSPSGRAPDTQYF | TGTGCCAGCAGTTCCCCCAGCGGGAGGGCCCCAGATACGCAGTATTTT
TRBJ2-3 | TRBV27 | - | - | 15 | CASSFSGYSTDTQYF | TGTGCCAGCAGTTTTAGCGGATATAGCACAGATACGCAGTATTTT
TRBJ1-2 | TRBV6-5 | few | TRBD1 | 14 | CASSSPGQGRGYTF | TGTGCCAGCAGTTCCCCGGGACAGGGTCGTGGCTACACCTTC
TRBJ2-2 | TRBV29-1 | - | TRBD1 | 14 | CSVWDRGRTGELFF | TGCAGCGTTTGGGACAGGGGGCGCACCGGGGAGCTGTTTTTT
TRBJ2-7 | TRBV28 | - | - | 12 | CASNLYSYEQYF | TGTGCCAGCAATTTATACAGCTACGAGCAGTACTTC
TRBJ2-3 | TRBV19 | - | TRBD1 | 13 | CATKTGAGDTQYF | TGTGCCACTAAGACAGGGGCGGGAGATACGCAGTATTTT
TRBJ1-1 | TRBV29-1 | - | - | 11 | CSVVAVTEAFF | TGCAGCGTTGTGGCGGTCACTGAAGCTTTCTTT
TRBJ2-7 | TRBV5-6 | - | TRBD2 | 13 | CASSKREGYEQYF | TGTGCCAGCAGCAAGCGGGAGGGATACGAGCAGTACTTC
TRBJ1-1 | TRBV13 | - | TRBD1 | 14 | CASSPGQGGIEAFF | TGTGCCAGCAGCCCCGGACAGGGGGGGATTGAAGCTTTCTTT
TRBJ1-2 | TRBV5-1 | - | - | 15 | CASSLGTGFNYGYTF | TGCGCCAGCAGCTTGGGTACAGGGTTTAACTATGGCTACACCTTC
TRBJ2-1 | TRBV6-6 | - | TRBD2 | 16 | CASSSTLAGVYNEQFF | TGTGCCAGCAGTTCAACCCTAGCGGGAGTCTACAATGAGCAGTTCTTC
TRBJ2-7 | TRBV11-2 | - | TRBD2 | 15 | CASSTRLAGGLEQYF | TGTGCCAGCAGCACCCGACTAGCGGGAGGCCTTGAGCAGTACTTC
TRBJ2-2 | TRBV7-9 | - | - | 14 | CASSFLGHSGELFF | TGTGCCAGCAGCTTCCTAGGACATTCCGGGGAGCTGTTTTTT
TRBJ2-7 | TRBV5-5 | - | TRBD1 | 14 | CASRLGQGTFEQYF | TGTGCCAGCAGACTGGGACAGGGTACTTTTGAGCAGTACTTC
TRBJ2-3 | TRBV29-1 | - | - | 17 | CSVDQGLPDPSTDTQYF | TGCAGCGTTGATCAGGGACTCCCTGACCCTAGCACAGATACGCAGTATTTT
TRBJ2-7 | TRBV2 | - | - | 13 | CASLRFKSYEQYF | TGTGCCAGCCTACGGTTCAAATCCTACGAGCAGTACTTC
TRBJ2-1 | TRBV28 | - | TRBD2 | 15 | CASSRLAGSRNEQFF | TGTGCCAGCAGCAGACTAGCGGGATCTCGAAATGAGCAGTTCTTC